The T cell receptor beta chain described here comes from a study of blood T cell repertoires in COVID-19 (dated by TCRdb to 2018 to 2021). About the full investigation: The collaborator samples originated in the United States, Italy and Spain and spanned the acute and convalescent phases of COVID-19. A de-identified subject ID, COVID-19 status, age in years and sex were almost always included in the sample metadata. Samples were obtained from the ongoing ImmuneRACE study (first 160 participants) and from 1,254 subjects provided by 6 global collaborators. Subjects who had been exposed to COVID-19, were actively infected with it, or had recovered from it provided the deeply sampled blood TCRbeta repertoires that made up the dataset. Where HLA class I and class II types were available, the types were taken from metadata supplied by the sample provider, not from assay-based typing. The material from the prospective study consisted of cDNA or gDNA derived from T cells, B-cell-depleted T cells, or PBMCs. The repertoires were released in a freely available public database intended as a resource for research on the immune response to SARS-CoV-2.

Enrolling through a virtual design, the prospective study's participants ranged in age from roughly 18 to 95 years and lived across some 22 United States geographic areas. In the prospective study, participants were assigned to cohorts based on the clinical history participants reported in a screening survey and a study questionnaire. Recovered participants in ImmuneRACE Cohort 3 were defined by two consecutive negative NP/OP PCR tests, clearance by a healthcare professional, or resolution of symptoms. In the prospective study, whole blood, serum and a nasopharyngeal or oropharyngeal swab were collected from each participant by mobile phlebotomists. Prospective study participants could optionally give additional blood draws and questionnaires over an approximately 2-month period. Blood samples from the prospective study were shipped frozen or at room temperature prior to DNA extraction. This clone was observed once. The target of this receptor is not known. The input lacks base qualities; no much larger clone sits a single base away. Different DNA sequences within this sample yield the same CDR3.

TCRbeta CDR3 regions were amplified from genomic DNA using the immunoSEQ Assay, a bias-controlled multiplex PCR. Per the source publication's procedure: Nucleated cell counts per sample were estimated from amplification of reference gene primers within the assay. To quantify the absolute abundance of each unique TCRbeta CDR3 rearrangement, sequence reads were collapsed and filtered. For each sample, productive Simpson clonality was calculated as the square root of Simpson's diversity index over productive rearrangements. TCRdb took this table from immuneACCESS and kept in-frame rearrangements with V and J called. Such tables lack part of the clones; where checked against another copy, unresolved V genes explain under half of the gap, and the rest is unexplained. V and J calls and clone size are those listed in that table; D and trimming were worked out from the DNA. This sample holds about half a million clones; approximately 86% were observed only once. The ten largest clones represent roughly 8.5% of the sample.

What the study reported, not specific to this receptor: Clinical and demographic metadata were provided uncurated, with the amount varying by source and participant.

V lost 6 bases and J lost 8 bases; the stretch between them is 13 bases long. CDR1 and CDR2, per the germline V gene (reference sequence), are DFQATT and SNEGSKA. Including cysteine and phenylalanine, the CDR3 has 11 amino acids. CDR3 DNA is the only sequence kept; it has 33 bases, read in frame from the first base. Sequences were obtained from PBMCs or T cells enriched from blood (not recorded which). The clonotype comes from a woman aged 60-75 years who had recovered from COVID-19. The chain links TRBV20-1 with TRBJ1-2, with the D segment identity uncertain. CDR3 protein: CSAHLGGGYTF. The nucleotides read TGCAGTGCACATCTAGGAGGAGGCTACACCTTC.